A single sample gave rise to the 26 T cell receptor beta chains below, sequenced in a study of T cell responses to AZD1222 COVID-19 vaccine. Generated by immunoSEQ multiplex PCR, the TCRdb table keeps only in-frame clones and is missing some. The repertoire holds roughly 140,000 clones, with about nine tenths as singletons. This specimen consisted of peripheral blood, obtained on day 0 of MenACWY control vaccination. These receptors originate from an adult in good health.

The V and J genes are TRBV29-1 and TRBJ2-2; TRBD2 matches 10 bases. The CDR3 covers 16 residues. Germline V gene data show CDR1 as SQVTM and CDR2 as ANQGSEA. The V and J ends lost 4 bases and 3 bases, in that order; junction bases with no gene match: 8. CDR3 protein: CSVAVASGGYTGELFF. In nucleotides, the CDR3 is TGCAGCGTTGCCGTGGCTAGCGGGGGCTACACCGGGGAGCTGTTTTTT.

The rearrangement uses TRBV9 and TRBJ2-1, with TRBD1 identical over 7 bases. The CDR3 covers 15 residues. V lost 3 bases and J lost 2; bases outside the gene matches: 5. Per germline, CDR1 SGDLS and CDR2 YYNGEE. Written as DNA, the CDR3 is TGTGCCAGCAGCGCCACCGGGACAGCCTACAATGAGCAGTTCTTC. As protein: CASSATGTAYNEQFF.

This clone appeared a single time. The chain is built from TRBV9 and TRBJ2-2; 8 positions agree with TRBD1. The V gene end was trimmed by 4 bases and the J gene end by 3 bases; junction bases not matched to a gene: 8. From germline, CDR1 is SGDLS and CDR2 YYNGEE. The CDR3 sequence is 16 residues long. The CDR3 region has the DNA TGTGCCAGCAGCTCCCGACAGGGGAGTTACACCGGGGAGCTGTTTTTT. Protein: CASSSRQGSYTGELFF.

The V gene is TRBV29-1, the J gene TRBJ1-2; tentative D call: TRBD1 (5 bases). Germline V lookup: CDR1 SQVTM, CDR2 ANQGSEA. The germline V and J ends were trimmed by 0 bases and 5 bases, with 19 bases remaining between them. This CDR3 is 16 amino acids long. The CDR3 nucleotides are TGCAGCGTTGAAGAGGGGGAGGGGAGGGCAGCTTATGGCTACACCTTC. Amino acid sequence: CSVEEGEGRAAYGYTF.

The chain employs TRBV2 and TRBJ2-3, with D uncertain. Germline values: CDR1 SNHLY, CDR2 FYNNEI. This CDR3 contains 14 residues. V dropped 3 bases and J dropped 3 bases, with 10 bases sitting between them. CDR3: CASSELRVTDTQYF. In DNA form, the CDR3 reads TGTGCCAGCAGTGAGCTACGAGTAACAGATACGCAGTATTTT.

This rearrangement joins TRBV7-9 to TRBJ1-3; no clear D. V lost 1 base and J 0 bases, leaving 7 bases between the germline ends. Looked up from germline, CDR1 is SEHNR and CDR2 is FQNEAQ (reference sequence). The CDR3 totals 15 residues. The CDR3 DNA is TGTGCCAGCAGCTTAGTCGGGAGCTCTGGAAACACCATATATTTT. The encoded protein is CASSLVGSSGNTIYF.

This chain joins TRBV3-1 (or the pseudogene TRBV3-2) and TRBJ2-7; D unresolved. The V gene's germline CDR1 is LGHDT and CDR2 YNNKEL (reference sequence). This CDR3 is built from 15 residues. V lost 0 bases and J lost 2, with 11 bases in between. The CDR3 sequence: CASSQEYTDTYEQYF. CDR3 in DNA: TGTGCCAGCAGCCAAGAGTATACAGATACCTACGAGCAGTACTTC.

This chain uses TRBV9 with TRBJ2-7, with D possibly matching TRBD2 (6 bases). The CDR3 extends over 14 amino acids. Trimming removed 4 bases at V and 0 bases at J, with 11 bases between. CDR1 is SGDLS, CDR2 YYNGEE, per germline. The CDR3 DNA sequence: TGTGCCAGCAGCACTAGCACATCCTCCTACGAGCAGTACTTC. It codes for CASSTSTSSYEQYF.

In this sample, this clone turned up once. The chain uses TRBV18 and TRBJ1-1; D is unclear. V was shortened by 0 bases and J by 3 bases, with 8 bases between the two germline ends. Germline V CDR1 and CDR2: KGHSH, LQKENI. The CDR3 length is 14 residues. The CDR3 sequence is CASSPPGPYTEAFF. DNA of the CDR3: TGTGCCAGCTCACCACCCGGACCGTACACTGAAGCTTTCTTT.

The genes are TRBV7-6 and TRBJ2-1, with 8 bases aligning to TRBD2. There are 17 residues in the CDR3. Per the germline V gene, CDR1 is SGHVS and CDR2 is FNYEAQ. V lost 4 bases and J lost 0; bases outside the gene matches: 8. CDR3 amino acids: CASSYHAGGDSYNEQFF. In DNA form, the CDR3 reads TGTGCCAGCAGCTACCACGCCGGGGGGGACTCCTACAATGAGCAGTTCTTC.

The chain recombines TRBV9 with TRBJ1-4; a weak D match, TRBD1 (5 bases). Trimming took off 2 bases at V and 8 bases at J, with 16 bases between the two ends. The CDR3 extends over 15 amino acids. CDR1 and CDR2 from the germline V gene are SGDLS and YYNGEE. The CDR3 DNA sequence: TGTGCCAGCAGCGTTGTCCAGGGTATTGGGGAAAAACTGTTTTTT. Translating gives CASSVVQGIGEKLFF.

The rearrangement links TRBV2 to TRBJ2-2, with a weak D call TRBD1 (5 bases). The ends were cut back, 4 bases at V and 6 bases at J, with 9 bases in the middle. This CDR3 has 13 residues. Germline V gene data show CDR1 as SNHLY and CDR2 as FYNNEI. The CDR3: CASSARAAGELFF. CDR3 DNA sequence: TGTGCCAGCAGTGCCAGGGCCGCCGGGGAGCTGTTTTTT.

V usage is TRBV24-1 and J usage is TRBJ1-2, with D possibly being TRBD1 (5 bases). This CDR3 contains 14 residues. V gave up 0 bases and J gave up 6 bases, with 10 bases separating them. Looked up from germline, CDR1 is KGHDR and CDR2 is SFDVKD. DNA for the CDR3: TGTGCCACCAGTGATTTGGACAGTGAGGATGGCTACACCTTC. As protein: CATSDLDSEDGYTF.

The gene calls are TRBV2 and TRBJ1-5; D perhaps matches TRBD1 (6 bases). Germline V lookup: CDR1 SNHLY, CDR2 FYNNEI. V lost 4 bases and J lost 4, with 17 bases in between. The CDR3 spans 16 residues. The CDR3 nucleotides are TGTGCCAGCAGTGTTCAGGGGATAGGGTTAAATCAGCCCCAGCATTTT. Translated: CASSVQGIGLNQPQHF.

V is TRBV11-3 and J is TRBJ2-3, with a weak D call TRBD2 (5 bases). Germline-derived CDR1 and CDR2 are SGHNT and YENEEA. Trimming removed 4 bases from V and 1 base from J, with 12 bases in between. The CDR3 is made up of 15 amino acids. CDR3 region: CASSSWTGGTDTQYF. CDR3 coding DNA: TGTGCCAGCAGCTCTTGGACTGGGGGCACAGATACGCAGTATTTT.

The rearrangement joins TRBV7-2 to TRBJ1-6; possibly TRBD1 for D (5 bases). This CDR3 region has 16 residues. Per the germline V gene, CDR1 is SGHTA and CDR2 is FQGNSA. The V and J ends lost 5 bases and 7 bases respectively, with 18 bases between them. The CDR3 loop is CASSIGTGVGNSPLHF. Written as DNA, the CDR3 is TGTGCCAGCAGCATCGGGACCGGGGTTGGCAATTCACCCCTCCACTTT.

This chain uses TRBV7-3 with TRBJ2-1; D might be TRBD2 (6 bases). The ends were cut back, 2 bases at V and 5 bases at J, with 10 bases in the middle. Germline CDR1 reads SGHTA; CDR2 reads FQGTGA. The CDR3 spans 14 residues. CDR3 protein: CASSLGTLDNEQFF. The DNA for the CDR3 is TGTGCCAGCAGCTTAGGGACTCTGGACAATGAGCAGTTCTTC.

This chain uses TRBV20-1 with TRBJ2-3; D unresolved. V shed 3 bases and J shed 5 bases, with 21 bases lying between them. In germline, CDR1 is DFQATT, CDR2 SNEGSKA (reference sequence). This CDR3 is built from 16 residues. Here the CDR3 DNA reads TGCAGTGCTAGTAAAAGGTTATCGGACCCCCAAGATACGCAGTATTTT. Its protein product is CSASKRLSDPQDTQYF.

The V call is TRBV18, the J call TRBJ2-2; D is unresolved. Germline V lookup: CDR1 KGHSH, CDR2 LQKENI. The germline V and J ends were trimmed by 4 bases and 7 bases, with 7 bases remaining between them. The CDR3 length is 12 residues. The CDR3: CASSRSDGELFF. CDR3 DNA: TGTGCCAGCTCACGTAGTGACGGGGAGCTGTTTTTT. Full variable domain (outside the CDR3, taken from reference TRBV18 and TRBJ2-2): NAGVMQNPRHLVRRRGQEARLRCSPMKGHSHVYWYRQLPEEGLKFMVYLQKENIIDESGMPKERFSAEFPKEGPSILRIQQVVRGDSAAYFCASSRSDGELFFGEGSRLTVL.

The chain links TRBV9 to TRBJ2-7; the D is unclear. CDR3 length: 13 residues. Germline V lookup: CDR1 SGDLS, CDR2 YYNGEE. The V and J ends lost 1 base and 0 bases respectively, with 5 bases between them. CDR3 amino acids: CASSVSYSYEQYF. CDR3 nucleotides: TGTGCCAGCAGCGTAAGCTACTCCTACGAGCAGTACTTC.

The gene calls are TRBV5-1 and TRBJ2-1; 7 bases line up with TRBD2. CDR1 is SGHRS, CDR2 YFSETQ, per germline. This CDR3 contains 17 residues. With V trimmed by 3 bases and J by 5 bases, 14 bases remained unmatched. CDR3 bases: TGCGCCAGCAGCTCGATACCTAGCGGACTAAGCCACAATGAGCAGTTCTTC. Residues: CASSSIPSGLSHNEQFF.

V is TRBV7-3 and J is TRBJ1-1; no definite D call. Trimming pared 3 bases from V and 1 base from J, leaving 6 bases between. This CDR3 has 13 residues. Germline V gene lookup returns CDR1 SGHTA and CDR2 FQGTGA. The CDR3 DNA reads as TGTGCCAGCAGCTTTTCAGGGAACACTGAAGCTTTCTTT. It is translated as CASSFSGNTEAFF. Combining the CDR3 with reference TRBV7-3 and TRBJ1-1 gives the whole variable domain GAGVSQTPSNKVTEKGKYVELRCDPISGHTALYWYRQSLGQGPEFLIYFQGTGAADDSGLPNDRFFAVRPEGSVSTLKIQRTERGDSAVYLCASSFSGNTEAFFGQGTRLTVV.

The CDR3 protein is CASSPNSGPYEQYF. DNA for the CDR3: TGTGCCAGCAGCCCCAACTCAGGGCCCTACGAGCAGTACTTC. The chain combines TRBV9 with TRBJ2-7; the D gene is possibly TRBD1 (5 bases). The CDR3 covers 14 residues. Between the trimmed V and J ends, which lost 4 bases and 2 bases, there was a span of 13 bases. Germline assignment: CDR1 SGDLS and CDR2 YYNGEE.

The chain has TRBV11-3 and TRBJ2-7; D not certain. CDR3 length: 12 residues. V gave up 3 bases and J gave up 2 bases, with 5 bases separating them. Germline V gives CDR1 SGHNT, CDR2 YENEEA. CDR3 in amino acids: CASSFRTYEQYF. Here the CDR3 DNA reads TGTGCCAGCAGCTTCAGGACCTACGAGCAGTACTTC.

The chain recombines TRBV11-3 with TRBJ1-1, with D perhaps matching TRBD1 (6 bases). The V gene's germline CDR1 is SGHNT and CDR2 YENEEA. V gave up 6 bases and J gave up 4 bases, with 15 bases separating them. This CDR3 is built from 14 residues. The CDR3 loop reads CASSPPQGTTEAFF. The DNA of the CDR3 is TGTGCCAGCAGTCCCCCCCAGGGGACCACTGAAGCTTTCTTT.

The gene calls are TRBV7-6 and TRBJ1-3, with 10 bases matching TRBD1. CDR3 length: 15 amino acids. V dropped 4 bases and J dropped 2; count of bases not matched to a gene: 2. Germline V gene lookup returns CDR1 SGHVS and CDR2 FNYEAQ. CDR3 region: CASSSGTGAGNTIYF. The CDR3 nucleotides read TGTGCCAGCAGCTCCGGGACAGGGGCTGGAAACACCATATATTTT.